This T cell receptor beta chain was recovered during a study of TIL therapy for anti-PD-1-resistant metastatic lung cancer. Turning to the study itself: Median tumor PD-L1 proportion score was 5.5% to 6.5%. A few tumors were EGFR-mutant and two were ALK-rearranged. Tumors carried a median 1.5 non-synonymous mutations per megabase.

Sample time point: pre-treatment sample, taken before nivolumab and TIL therapy. V shed 5 bases and J 1 base; nucleotides not matched to a gene: 4. This CDR3 spans 14 amino acids. Germline lookup yields CDR1 MNHEY and CDR2 SVGAGI. This was the immunoSEQ v3 assay. Survey-level samples got 2 million to 2.5 million read pairs; deep-level samples got roughly 4.5-6 million. The protocol was immunoSEQ multiplex PCR, while the TCRdb copy is restricted to in-frame clones and leaves out a portion. The repertoire has 25,000 to 40,000 clones, just under 75% of them found once; the top ten carry less than 3%. This specimen was blood, taken at baseline. The chain employs TRBV6-5 and TRBJ1-1; TRBD1 matches 7 bases. The receptor was isolated from a woman aged 30 to 85 with non-small cell lung cancer. The CDR3: CASSDRDRNTEAFF. In nucleotides, the CDR3 is TGTGCCAGCAGTGACAGGGACAGGAACACTGAAGCTTTCTTT.